This TCR beta chain was documented in a study of cytomegalovirus exposure and HLA in healthy donors. Study overall: Within the Caucasian-associated ancestry cluster were roughly 81% of the 398 genotyped donors.

Trimming shortened V by 7 bases and J by 11 bases, and 25 bases separated the two germline ends. This CDR3 is 15 amino acids long. CDR1 and CDR2 (germline): SGHDT, YYEEEE. Study-level findings and limits: There was a cluster of highly shared sequence variants that was likely a sequencing artifact. There were reportedly fewer N-insertions in an Asian-associated ancestry cluster than the roughly 680-donor mean, in a later analysis. In vitro testing confirmed a few CMV-associated chains as specific for CMV antigens.

Use of 60 Vbeta and 13 Jbeta primers characterized the PCR. Sequencing used immunoSEQ multiplex PCR; TCRdb keeps in-frame clones, though not all of them. The sample has about 150,000 clones, 60% to 85% seen once. In the case of this clone: No antigen is known for it.

The chain links TRBV5-6 to TRBJ2-1; possible D gene TRBD2, 6 bases. This TCR was sampled from a man in his forties in good health and CMV-seropositive. The sequenced sample was PBMCs. CDR3 in DNA: TGTGCCAGCTCCTACCAGAGTCGAACCGGGAGCAAGCAGTTCTTC. Amino acids: CASSYQSRTGSKQFF.